This T cell receptor beta chain is from a study of T cell responses to AZD1222 COVID-19 vaccine. Findings of the study overall: Clonal diversity was possibly underestimated; the donors were predominantly white British and more often female. The number of AZD1222 recipients seropositive at baseline was only five to seven. Vaccine-related CD4 TCRs covered spike, predominating at 160-218 and 743-854. Per reports, nearly half of all spike-specific TCRs target regions that are unmutated in variants.

Assay: immunoSEQ multiplex PCR; the TCRdb copy retains only in-frame clones and omits some. The repertoire has 100,000 to 120,000 clones, roughly nine tenths of them found once; the top ten carry 3.2%. Trimming removed 2 bases at V and 4 bases at J, with 11 bases between. Per the germline V gene, CDR1 is SGHVS and CDR2 is FQNEAQ. The CDR3 sequence is 14 residues long. A note on this clone: Its antigen is not identified.

The clonotype originates from an adult in good health. The chain links TRBV7-8 to TRBJ1-1; D gene ambiguous. This specimen was peripheral blood, taken on day 0 of AZD1222 vaccination. CDR3 region: CASSLRETVTEAFF. The CDR3 DNA is TGTGCCAGCAGCTTAAGGGAGACGGTCACTGAAGCTTTCTTT. Combining the CDR3 with reference TRBV7-8 and TRBJ1-1 gives the whole variable domain GAGVSQSPRYKVAKRGQDVALRCDPISGHVSLFWYQQALGQGPEFLTYFQNEAQLDKSGLPSDRFFAERPEGSVSTLKIQRTQQEDSAVYLCASSLRETVTEAFFGQGTRLTVV.